Included here is one TCR beta chain sequence, with context. This specimen comes from a study of blood T cell repertoires in COVID-19. Study information: Both acute and convalescent COVID-19 samples were obtained from the United States, Italy and Spain. The cDNA or gDNA used as material had been derived from T cells, B-cell-depleted T cells, or PBMCs.

In the original workflow: Amplification with reference gene primers provided the estimates of nucleated cell counts. Clones were sequenced by immunoSEQ multiplex PCR, and TCRdb holds only the in-frame ones, with some missing. That table gives V, J and clone size, and the DNA gave D and trimming. The sample has around 100,000 clones, 85% seen once; the top ten hold more than 2%. This TCR derives from a human donor in a cohort sampled during active COVID-19. Sequenced input: peripheral blood.

The CDR3 DNA reads TGTGCCAGTTTACCACAGGGGAGCAATCAGCCCCAGCATTTT. Encoded protein: CASLPQGSNQPQHF. This sequence joins TRBV2 and TRBJ1-5, with 7 bases lining up with TRBD1. Per the germline V gene, CDR1 is SNHLY and CDR2 is FYNNEI. The CDR3 is made up of 14 amino acids. J gave up 1 base and V 9 bases, and 6 bases lay outside the gene matches. Together with reference TRBV2 and TRBJ1-5, the CDR3 gives the full variable domain: EPEVTQTPSHQVTQMGQEVILRCVPISNHLYFYWYRQILGQKVEFLVSFYNNEISEKSEIFDDQFSVERPDGSNFTLKIRSTKLEDSAMYFCASLPQGSNQPQHFGDGTRLSIL.